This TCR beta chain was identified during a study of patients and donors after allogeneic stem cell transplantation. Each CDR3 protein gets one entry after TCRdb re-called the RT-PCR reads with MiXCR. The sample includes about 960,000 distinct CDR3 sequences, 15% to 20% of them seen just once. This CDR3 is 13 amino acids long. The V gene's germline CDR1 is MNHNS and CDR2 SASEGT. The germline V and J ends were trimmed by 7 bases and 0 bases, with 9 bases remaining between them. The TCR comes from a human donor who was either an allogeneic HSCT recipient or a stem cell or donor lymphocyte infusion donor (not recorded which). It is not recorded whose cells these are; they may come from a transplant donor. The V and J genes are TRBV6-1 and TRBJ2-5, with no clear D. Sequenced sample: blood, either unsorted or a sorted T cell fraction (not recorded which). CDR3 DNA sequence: TGTGCCAGCACCCACAAAAACCAAGAGACCCAGTACTTC. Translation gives CASTHKNQETQYF.